Below are 17 T cell receptor beta chains sequenced from a single sample in a study of shared clonotypes between healthy human individuals. Some clones are missing from TCRdb's copy, which holds only in-frame ones; the method was immunoSEQ multiplex PCR. The sample contains approximately 1.4 million clones, about 98% of which appear only once. The sample was naive CD4+ T cells sorted from blood. The subset here: CD45RA+ positively selected. These receptors were obtained from a man younger than 40 in good health.

As to this clone: Other DNA sequences in the same sample also yield this CDR3. This chain joins TRBV29-1 and TRBJ2-7; D may be TRBD2 (5 bases). Germline values: CDR1 SQVTM, CDR2 ANQGSEA. The CDR3 extends over 12 amino acids. Trimming took 5 bases from V and 0 from J, leaving 8 bases between them. The CDR3 DNA sequence: TGCAGCGTTCTCGCGGGCTCCTACGAGCAGTACTTC. It yields the protein CSVLAGSYEQYF.

The chain joins TRBV18 to TRBJ2-3, with TRBD2 as a possible D gene (5 bases). The CDR3 runs to 15 residues. The germline CDR1 and CDR2 sequences are KGHSH and LQKENI. V was cut by 0 bases and J by 8 bases, with 15 bases left in between. The CDR3 DNA reads as TGTGCCAGCTCACCACCTCAGAGGGTAACTATTACGCAGTATTTT. This sequence encodes CASSPPQRVTITQYF.

The gene calls are TRBV11-3 and TRBJ2-1; 7 bases line up with TRBD2. CDR1 is SGHNT, CDR2 YENEEA, per germline. The V segment lost 4 bases and the J segment 8 bases; nucleotides outside the gene matches: 14. This CDR3 comprises 16 residues. CDR3 amino acids: CASSSLGQGRADEQFF. CDR3 nucleotide sequence: TGTGCCAGCAGCTCACTGGGGCAAGGGAGGGCCGATGAGCAGTTCTTC.

V and J are TRBV28 and TRBJ2-7; the D gene is possibly TRBD2 (6 bases). V dropped 5 bases and J dropped 3 bases, with 14 bases sitting between them. Germline V gene lookup returns CDR1 MDHEN and CDR2 SYDVKM. This CDR3 is built from 14 residues. The CDR3 spells CASSVWDSDYEQYF. In DNA, the CDR3 is TGTGCCAGCAGTGTCTGGGACTCCGACTACGAGCAGTACTTC.

This chain connects TRBV10-3 to TRBJ1-2; 10 bases match TRBD1. The trim removed 4 bases at V and 7 bases at J, leaving 9 bases unmatched. Looked up from germline, CDR1 is ENHRY and CDR2 is SYGVKD. The CDR3 runs 15 residues. CDR3 in DNA: TGTGCCATCAGTGGGGGACAGGGGTGGTTTGGTGGCTACACCTTC. It encodes CAISGGQGWFGGYTF.

The chain joins TRBV5-1 to TRBJ2-7; 9 positions agree with TRBD2. V trimming: 0 bases; J trimming: 3 bases; junction bases outside the gene matches: 4. The CDR3 totals 15 residues. Per the germline V gene, CDR1 is SGHRS and CDR2 is YFSETQ. CDR3 residues: CASSLVVAGVYEQYF. CDR3 nucleotides: TGCGCCAGCAGCTTGGTAGTAGCGGGAGTCTACGAGCAGTACTTC.

The gene calls are TRBV19 and TRBJ2-7, with D tentatively TRBD2 (6 bases). The CDR3 runs to 14 residues. Trimming pared 7 bases from V and 1 base from J, leaving 14 bases between. From germline, CDR1 is LNHDA and CDR2 SQIVND (reference sequence). The CDR3 sequence is CASKDSGYSYEQYF. CDR3 DNA sequence: TGTGCCAGTAAAGACAGCGGGTATTCCTACGAGCAGTACTTC.

Details on this clone: The sample holds other DNA sequences that translate to the same CDR3. Written as DNA, the CDR3 is TGTGCCAGCAGTGAACGTGGGTCTGGGGCCAACGTCCTGACTTTC. Encoded protein: CASSERGSGANVLTF. The V call is TRBV6-1, the J call TRBJ2-6; no reliable D call. The CDR3 spans 15 residues. Germline V gene lookup returns CDR1 MNHNS and CDR2 SASEGT. Trimming removed 2 bases at V and 1 base at J, with 6 bases between.

The chain has TRBV4-3 and TRBJ1-2; D is ambiguous. There are 15 residues in the CDR3. CDR1 is LGHNA and CDR2 is YSLEER in the germline V gene. Trimming removed 2 bases at V and 8 bases at J, with 18 bases between. CDR3 region: CASSQLPQAELGYTF. CDR3 DNA sequence: TGCGCCAGCAGCCAACTACCCCAGGCCGAGTTAGGCTACACCTTC.

This chain links TRBV5-1 with TRBJ2-2, with D possibly TRBD2 on 6 matching bases. The CDR3 length is 16 residues. V was cut by 4 bases and J by 2 bases, with 15 bases left in between. CDR1 is SGHRS, CDR2 YFSETQ, per germline. The CDR3 here is CASSPGLKPNTGELFF. The CDR3 coding sequence is TGCGCCAGCAGCCCCGGACTAAAACCAAACACCGGGGAGCTGTTTTTT.

The J gene is TRBJ2-3, the V gene TRBV11-2; the D gene could be TRBD1 or TRBD2 (5 bases each). Germline loops: CDR1 SGHAT, CDR2 FQNNGV. The CDR3 is made up of 18 amino acids. Between the trimmed V and J ends, which lost 2 bases and 3 bases, there was a span of 21 bases. The CDR3 DNA is TGTGCCAGCAGCTTAACCACCCCCCGGGGCCCTATTACAGATACGCAGTATTTT. It yields the protein CASSLTTPRGPITDTQYF.

The chain has TRBV6-5 and TRBJ1-1, with 10 bases that match TRBD1. The V and J ends lost 5 bases and 6 bases, in that order; junction bases with no gene match: 6. The CDR3 has 14 residues. CDR1 and CDR2 (germline): MNHEY, SVGAGI. The CDR3 reads CASSPAGQGSEAFF. In DNA, the CDR3 is TGTGCCAGCAGTCCAGCGGGACAGGGGTCTGAAGCTTTCTTT.

The chain joins TRBV27 to TRBJ2-7; D perhaps matches TRBD2 (6 bases). The length of the CDR3 is 15 residues. Germline CDR1 is MNHEY and CDR2 is SMNVEV (reference sequence). V was trimmed by 5 bases and J by 7 bases, leaving 21 bases between them. DNA for the CDR3: TGTGCCAGCAGTCCCCCCGGGACTCTGGTGGTAGAGCAGTACTTC. Its protein product is CASSPPGTLVVEQYF.

The V call is TRBV6-5, the J call TRBJ2-3; possible D gene TRBD1, 6 bases. Germline V gene lookup returns CDR1 MNHEY and CDR2 SVGAGI. There are 14 residues in the CDR3. Trimming removed 6 bases at V and 4 bases at J, with 14 bases between. The CDR3 loop reads CASRSTGLPDTQYF. The DNA for the CDR3 is TGTGCCAGCAGGTCGACAGGTCTTCCAGATACGCAGTATTTT.

The chain is built from TRBV27 and TRBJ2-7; 11 bases fit TRBD2. There are 13 residues in the CDR3. Germline V lookup: CDR1 MNHEY, CDR2 SMNVEV (reference sequence). V shed 7 bases, J shed 5 bases, and the junction held 4 bases outside the gene matches. CDR3: CASNVAGGHEQYF. DNA of the CDR3: TGTGCCAGCAACGTAGCGGGAGGGCACGAGCAGTACTTC.

This chain joins TRBV5-4 and TRBJ1-1, with D perhaps TRBD1 (5 bases). This CDR3 is 13 amino acids long. V shed 0 bases and J shed 6 bases, with 9 bases lying between them. Germline CDR1 is SGHNT and CDR2 is YYREEE (reference sequence). The CDR3 is CASSLGRVAEAFF. In DNA, the CDR3 is TGTGCCAGCAGCTTGGGCAGGGTCGCTGAAGCTTTCTTT.

The chain employs TRBV29-1 and TRBJ2-5; TRBD1 is a possible D gene (6 bases). Per the germline V gene, CDR1 is SQVTM and CDR2 is ANQGSEA. V lost 6 bases, J lost 1 base, and 15 bases lay in between. This CDR3 has 14 residues. CDR3 sequence reads: CSVDLEDSQETQYF. In nucleotides, the CDR3 is TGCAGCGTCGACTTGGAGGACAGCCAAGAGACCCAGTACTTC.